These T cell receptor beta chains were read from a single sample in a study of PD-L1 blockade in urothelial cancer. The repertoire was sequenced with immunoSEQ multiplex PCR; TCRdb's copy has only in-frame clones and lacks some. In the table there are some 84,000 clones, 82% of which are singletons. The sequencing here drew on PBMCs, taken around atezolizumab (anti-PD-L1) treatment. These receptor sequences come from a man in his sixties or seventies with urothelial cancer. Each CDR3 is given with its conserved first and last residue. Fields, in order: CDR3 length, J gene, V gene, clone size, CDR3 protein. Rows give clone size only sometimes, using once, few, many, or a class for an expanded clone.

len: 13
j_gene: TRBJ2-1
v_gene: TRBV29-1
abundance: NA
CDR3aa: CSALLAGDGEQFF

len: 15
j_gene: TRBJ2-3
v_gene: TRBV19
abundance: NA
CDR3aa: CASSSTSGRPDTQYF

len: 14
j_gene: TRBJ2-5
v_gene: TRBV7-8
abundance: NA
CDR3aa: CASRRGHHQETQYF

len: 14
j_gene: TRBJ2-2
v_gene: TRBV19
abundance: few
CDR3aa: CASSMVSGTGELFF

len: 18
j_gene: TRBJ2-1
v_gene: TRBV7-8
abundance: NA
CDR3aa: CASSPWRPIAGANNEQFF

len: 14
j_gene: TRBJ1-1
v_gene: TRBV6-6
abundance: NA
CDR3aa: CASSYSRGSTEAFF

len: 15
j_gene: TRBJ1-2
v_gene: TRBV27
abundance: NA
CDR3aa: CASSFSGEPSYGYTF

len: 16
j_gene: TRBJ2-1
v_gene: TRBV11-3
abundance: NA
CDR3aa: CASSLLGSSSYNEQFF

len: 14
j_gene: TRBJ1-2
v_gene: TRBV11-2
abundance: NA
CDR3aa: CASSYQTGLNGYTF

len: 14
j_gene: TRBJ2-5
v_gene: TRBV5-1
abundance: few
CDR3aa: CASSLGQNQETQYF

len: 15
j_gene: TRBJ2-1
v_gene: TRBV19
abundance: few
CDR3aa: CASSTTFRGNNEQFF

len: 14
j_gene: TRBJ2-2
v_gene: TRBV7-2
abundance: NA
CDR3aa: CASSLAAGGRELFF

len: 11
j_gene: TRBJ1-4
v_gene: TRBV29-1
abundance: NA
CDR3aa: CSAFVSEKLFF

len: 13
j_gene: TRBJ1-3
v_gene: TRBV11-3
abundance: NA
CDR3aa: CASSTGAGNTIYF

len: 17
j_gene: TRBJ2-2
v_gene: TRBV19
abundance: NA
CDR3aa: CASSIPSGGALTGELFF

len: 13
j_gene: TRBJ1-1
v_gene: TRBV14
abundance: NA
CDR3aa: CASSQVRGTEAFF

len: 13
j_gene: TRBJ1-3
v_gene: TRBV7-6
abundance: NA
CDR3aa: CASSPGFGNTIYF

len: 13
j_gene: TRBJ2-5
v_gene: TRBV30
abundance: NA
CDR3aa: CAWSLREGETQYF

len: 15
j_gene: TRBJ1-4
v_gene: TRBV5-1
abundance: NA
CDR3aa: CASSQQGAEDEKLFF

len: 13
j_gene: TRBJ2-7
v_gene: TRBV11-2
abundance: NA
CDR3aa: CASSPGTYYEQYF

len: 12
j_gene: TRBJ2-5
v_gene: TRBV11-2
abundance: once
CDR3aa: CASRGQGETQYF

len: 15
j_gene: TRBJ1-5
v_gene: TRBV9
abundance: NA
CDR3aa: CASSVAGGWNQPQHF

len: 14
j_gene: TRBJ2-7
v_gene: TRBV5-4
abundance: few
CDR3aa: CASSSEGAGSEQYF

len: 14
j_gene: TRBJ2-3
v_gene: TRBV5-8
abundance: NA
CDR3aa: CASSKGQRTDTQYF

len: 15
j_gene: TRBJ2-7
v_gene: TRBV6-6
abundance: NA
CDR3aa: CASSYRLAGDIEQYF

len: 16
j_gene: TRBJ1-3
v_gene: TRBV6-1
abundance: NA
CDR3aa: CASSEVKGSGGNTIYF

len: 15
j_gene: TRBJ1-5
v_gene: TRBV28
abundance: NA
CDR3aa: CASSSRGTGHQPQHF

len: 17
j_gene: TRBJ2-1
v_gene: TRBV7-8
abundance: NA
CDR3aa: CASSLPAGLGGRNEQFF

len: 14
j_gene: TRBJ1-1
v_gene: TRBV5-1
abundance: few
CDR3aa: CASRFSGQGTEAFF